This T cell receptor (beta chain) was sequenced for a study of control samples from healthy donors and cancer patients. This clone was picked up a small number of times. Clones were sequenced by immunoSEQ multiplex PCR, and TCRdb holds only the in-frame ones, with some missing. In the table there are about 150,000 clones, roughly 94% of which are singletons. The receptor was derived from a woman aged 18-29 years in good health. What was sequenced was blood.

CDR3: CASSLFRGTEAFF. As DNA, the CDR3 is TGTGCCAGCAGTTTGTTTCGGGGGACTGAAGCTTTCTTT. The J gene is TRBJ1-1, the V gene TRBV27; maybe TRBD1 (5 bases). V was cut by 3 bases and J by 5 bases, with 10 bases left in between. The CDR3 sequence is 13 residues long. Germline loops: CDR1 MNHEY, CDR2 SMNVEV (reference sequence).